Below, 9 T cell receptor beta chains from the same sample are listed, as sequenced in a study of vaccination and CD4 T cells after COVID-19. Antigen specificity for these receptors is unknown. Cultured CD4+ T cell DNA underwent sequencing with the Oncomine TCR Beta short-read assay. TCRdb called the PCR reads again in MiXCR, with one record for every CDR3 protein. This sample has approximately 8,700 distinct CDR3 sequences, with about 26% found just once. Sample treatment: roughly 10-day PBMC culture with coronavirus spike peptide pools or control peptides (ViraFEST assay). This specimen was CD4+ T cells from blood, cultured in vitro, taken after SARS-CoV-2 vaccination. These receptors were taken from a human donor who had recovered from COVID-19.

In this sample, this clonotype is medium-sized. J is TRBJ2-3 and V is TRBV6-5; D remains unclear. The CDR3 covers 15 residues. Trimming shortened V by 4 bases and J by 3 bases, and 14 bases separated the two germline ends. CDR1 and CDR2 (germline): MNHEY, SVGAGI. This chain's CDR3 is CASSSSLERTDTQYF. For the CDR3, the DNA is TGTGCCAGCAGTTCGTCACTCGAGAGAACAGATACGCAGTATTTT.

The CDR3 DNA follows: TGCGCCAGCAGCTTCCCCCAAGAAGCCCAGGGACAGACCTATGGCTACACCTTC. It encodes CASSFPQEAQGQTYGYTF. J is TRBJ1-2 and V is TRBV5-1; 7 bases are shared with TRBD1. Germline trimming cut 2 bases from V and 4 bases from J; bases unmatched to any gene: 17. The V gene's germline CDR1 is SGHRS and CDR2 YFSETQ. This CDR3 spans 18 amino acids.

This chain links TRBV28 with TRBJ2-4; tentatively, D is TRBD1 (6 bases). Germline V CDR1 and CDR2: MDHEN, SYDVKM. V shed 2 bases and J shed 4 bases, with 9 bases lying between them. The CDR3 is 14 residues long. CDR3 amino acids: CASSLPGQKNIQYF. CDR3 bases: TGTGCCAGCAGTTTACCGGGACAAAAAAACATTCAGTACTTC.

The J gene is TRBJ2-7, the V gene TRBV28, with 9 bases fitting TRBD1. The germline gives CDR1 MDHEN, CDR2 SYDVKM. Trimming at V came to 4 bases and at J to 0 bases, leaving 4 bases not matched to a gene. This CDR3 is built from 15 residues. The CDR3 sequence is CASSSTGGGSYEQYF. DNA for the CDR3: TGTGCCAGCAGTTCCACAGGGGGCGGCTCCTACGAGCAGTACTTC.

There are a few counts of this clonotype. V usage is TRBV7-2 and J usage is TRBJ2-3; the D gene is possibly TRBD2 (6 bases). V shed 3 bases and J shed 2 bases, with 12 bases lying between them. Germline V CDR1 and CDR2: SGHTA, FQGNSA. The CDR3 extends over 15 amino acids. The CDR3 DNA follows: TGTGCCAGCAGCTTTCCGGGAGCCCTCACAGATACGCAGTATTTT. Amino acids: CASSFPGALTDTQYF.

This chain links TRBV20-1 with TRBJ2-7; 8 nucleotides align to TRBD1. The CDR3 spans 15 residues. With V trimmed by 6 bases and J by 2 bases, 12 bases remained unmatched. The germline V gene has CDR1 DFQATT and CDR2 SNEGSKA (reference sequence). DNA for the CDR3: TGCAGTGCGGGGGCCGGCAGGGGGCTCCCCTACGAGCAGTACTTC. Protein product: CSAGAGRGLPYEQYF.

This clonotype has only a few counts. The chain is built from TRBV20-1 and TRBJ1-6; possible D gene TRBD1, 6 bases. V lost 0 bases and J 9 bases, leaving 15 bases between the germline ends. This CDR3 comprises 15 residues. In germline, CDR1 is DFQATT, CDR2 SNEGSKA (reference sequence). CDR3 in amino acids: CSARDLRGGSSPLHF. For the CDR3, the DNA is TGCAGTGCTAGAGACCTCAGGGGAGGGAGTTCACCCCTCCACTTT.

The chain uses TRBV11-3 and TRBJ1-6; no clear D gene. In germline, CDR1 is SGHNT, CDR2 YENEEA. The CDR3 runs 13 residues. Deletions cut 3 bases from V and 7 bases from J, with 7 bases between. The CDR3 region is CASSFSENSPLHF. The CDR3 DNA is TGTGCCAGCAGCTTCTCGGAAAATTCACCCCTCCACTTT.

The chain couples TRBV12-3 or TRBV12-4 to TRBJ1-1, with D uncertain. The CDR3 runs to 15 residues. The V and J ends lost 5 bases and 1 base respectively, with 14 bases between them. The CDR3 DNA reads TGTGCCAGCAGTCTCACTTTCGGCGGGAACACTGAAGCTTTCTTT. This sequence encodes CASSLTFGGNTEAFF.